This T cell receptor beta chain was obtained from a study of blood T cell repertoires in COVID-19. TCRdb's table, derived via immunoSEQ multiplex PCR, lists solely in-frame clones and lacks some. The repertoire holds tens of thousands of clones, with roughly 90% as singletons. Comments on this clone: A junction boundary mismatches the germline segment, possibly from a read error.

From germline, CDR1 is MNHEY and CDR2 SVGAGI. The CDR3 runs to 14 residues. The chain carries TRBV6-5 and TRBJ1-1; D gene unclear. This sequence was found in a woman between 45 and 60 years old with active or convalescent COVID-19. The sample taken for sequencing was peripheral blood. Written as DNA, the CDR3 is TGTGCCAGCAGCTACTCAGGAGTGCGCACTGAAGCTTTCTTT. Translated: CASSYSGVRTEAFF.